Below, 27 T cell receptor beta chains from the same sample are listed, as sequenced in a study of T cell changes during pregnancy in multiple sclerosis. Profiled with immunoSEQ multiplex PCR; TCRdb holds only in-frame clones, not every one. The sample records around 130,000 clones, approximately 94% being singletons. The sample in question was peripheral blood, obtained before pregnancy. The receptors here all came from a female donor with multiple sclerosis, enrolled in a pregnancy study.

In its sample, this clone was seen once. CDR3 in amino acids: CASSALKNQPQHF. Written as DNA, the CDR3 is TGTGCCAGTAGTGCGCTTAAGAATCAGCCCCAGCATTTT. The chain is built from TRBV19 and TRBJ1-5; D is unresolved. V shed 5 bases and J shed 4 bases, with 9 bases lying between them. The V gene's germline CDR1 is LNHDA and CDR2 SQIVND (reference sequence). CDR3 length: 13 amino acids.

CDR3 protein: CASSQVIGGSYEQYF. The CDR3 DNA reads as TGCGCCAGCAGCCAAGTAATCGGCGGGTCCTACGAGCAGTACTTC. The V gene is TRBV4-1, the J gene TRBJ2-7, with D possibly being TRBD2 (5 bases). V was pared by 1 base and J by 1 base, with 11 bases between. The germline V gene has CDR1 MGHRA and CDR2 YSYEKL. This CDR3 region has 15 residues.

This clone was detected only a few times. The V gene is TRBV4-2, the J gene TRBJ1-5, with D unclear. The germline V gene encodes CDR1 LGHNA and CDR2 YNFKEQ. Between the trimmed V and J ends, which lost 3 bases and 6 bases, there was a span of 9 bases. This CDR3 has 13 residues. CDR3 DNA: TGTGCCAGCAGCCAGTTTTCAGGTCAGCCCCAGCATTTT. Translating gives CASSQFSGQPQHF.

This chain uses TRBV7-6 with TRBJ1-3; 7 bases are a match to TRBD1. Germline V CDR1 and CDR2: SGHVS, FNYEAQ. CDR3 length: 18 residues. Trimming cost V 0 bases and J 1 base; bases outside gene matches: 9. The CDR3 is CASSLAIGTAKSGNTIYF. As DNA, the CDR3 is TGTGCCAGCAGCTTAGCGATCGGGACAGCTAAATCTGGAAACACCATATATTTT.

Worth noting for this clone: An end of the junction does not agree with germline; a read error may underlie this. V and J are TRBV2 and TRBJ1-2; D may be TRBD1 (6 bases). Germline lookup yields CDR1 SNHLY and CDR2 FYNNEI. The CDR3 is 12 residues long. The CDR3 bases are TGTGCCGGCAGACAGGAGCAAAATGGCTACACCTTC. It specifies CAGRQEQNGYTF. Full variable domain (remainder filled in from reference TRBV2 and TRBJ1-2): EPEVTQTPSHQVTQMGQEVILRCVPISNHLYFYWYRQILGQKVEFLVSFYNNEISEKSEIFDDQFSVERPDGSNFTLKIRSTKLEDSAMYFCAGRQEQNGYTFGSGTRLTVV.

The table lists this clone with a count of one. The chain has TRBV10-1 and TRBJ2-1; D remains unclear. There are 12 residues in the CDR3. The V end was cut by 3 bases, the J end by 6 bases, with 6 bases between. Germline V CDR1 and CDR2: WNHNN, SYGVQD (reference sequence). Here the CDR3 DNA reads TGCGCCAGCAGTGATAAGCGCAATGAGCAGTTCTTC. Its protein is CASSDKRNEQFF.

The chain joins TRBV7-9 to TRBJ2-7; possibly TRBD1 for D (5 bases). The V end lost 6 bases, the J end lost 5 bases, and 20 bases lay between the germline ends. This CDR3 comprises 15 residues. The germline V gene has CDR1 SEHNR and CDR2 FQNEAQ (reference sequence). The CDR3: CASRPLTEQYHEQYF. DNA for the CDR3: TGTGCCAGCAGACCCTTGACAGAACAATACCACGAGCAGTACTTC. Full variable domain (missing parts from reference TRBV7-9 and TRBJ2-7): DTGVSQNPRHKITKRGQNVTFRCDPISEHNRLYWYRQTLGQGPEFLTYFQNEAQLEKSRLLSDRFSAERPKGSFSTLEIQRTEQGDSAMYLCASRPLTEQYHEQYFGPGTRLTVT.

This clone was observed a single time. This chain links TRBV5-1 with TRBJ2-3; 10 bases line up with TRBD1. Trimming took 0 bases from V and 4 from J; bases not matched to a gene: 2. CDR1 and CDR2 (germline): SGHRS, YFSETQ. CDR3 length equals 15 residues. The CDR3 region has the DNA TGCGCCAGCAGCTTGGGGGACAGGGGAGCAGATACGCAGTATTTT. Translating it yields CASSLGDRGADTQYF. Full variable domain (remainder filled in from reference TRBV5-1 and TRBJ2-3): KAGVTQTPRYLIKTRGQQVTLSCSPISGHRSVSWYQQTPGQGLQFLFEYFSETQRNKGNFPGRFSGRQFSNSRSEMNVSTLELGDSALYLCASSLGDRGADTQYFGPGTRLTVL.

This clone was seen only once. This chain joins TRBV7-8 and TRBJ2-1, with 9 bases aligning to TRBD2. This CDR3 contains 15 residues. V lost 3 bases and J lost 10; bases outside the gene matches: 10. CDR1 is SGHVS, CDR2 FQNEAQ, per germline. In nucleotides, the CDR3 is TGTGCCAGCAGCTTTGGTAGCGGGAGAGCGAGCGAGCAGTTCTTC. Translating gives CASSFGSGRASEQFF.

This clone is a singleton in its sample. The chain uses TRBV6-4 and TRBJ1-1; D call uncertain. Per the germline V gene, CDR1 is MRHNA and CDR2 is SNTAGT. V dropped 3 bases and J dropped 4 bases, with 15 bases sitting between them. This CDR3 region has 15 residues. The CDR3 here is CASSESYEGSTEAFF. The CDR3 region has the DNA TGTGCCAGCAGTGAATCCTACGAAGGGAGCACTGAAGCTTTCTTT.

V and J are TRBV25-1 and TRBJ1-1; 7 bases fit TRBD1. Germline values: CDR1 MGHDK, CDR2 SYGVNS. J lost 6 bases, V lost 3 bases, and 13 bases had no gene match. This CDR3 is built from 16 residues. The CDR3 DNA is TGTGCCAGCAGTGACCTATTGGGACAGATCGGTTCTGAAGCTTTCTTT. Protein: CASSDLLGQIGSEAFF.

V gene TRBV9 combines with J gene TRBJ2-3; possible D gene TRBD2, 6 bases. Between the trimmed V and J ends, which lost 3 bases and 0 bases, there was a span of 11 bases. Germline V gene lookup returns CDR1 SGDLS and CDR2 YYNGEE. The CDR3 runs 15 residues. Here the CDR3 DNA reads TGTGCCAGCAGCGCCCGGGGGACTAGCACAGATACGCAGTATTTT. It specifies CASSARGTSTDTQYF.

The rearrangement uses TRBV4-1 and TRBJ2-7; D is unclear. This CDR3 has 15 residues. Looked up from germline, CDR1 is MGHRA and CDR2 is YSYEKL. The germline V and J ends were trimmed by 1 base and 2 bases, with 12 bases remaining between them. The CDR3 DNA follows: TGCGCCAGCAGCCAAGTCCTGCCCAGCGCCTACGAGCAGTACTTC. Translated, it gives CASSQVLPSAYEQYF.

The J gene is TRBJ1-2, the V gene TRBV28; D unclear. This CDR3 spans 18 amino acids. The germline CDR1 and CDR2 sequences are MDHEN and SYDVKM. V was trimmed by 5 bases and J by 1 base, leaving 23 bases between them. CDR3 residues: CASSGSPAGRDLNYGYTF. CDR3 DNA sequence: TGTGCCAGCAGTGGATCCCCGGCCGGGAGGGATCTTAACTATGGCTACACCTTC.

This chain uses TRBV29-1 with TRBJ1-3; D gene unclear. This CDR3 is built from 15 residues. CDR1 is SQVTM and CDR2 is ANQGSEA in the germline V gene. In DNA, the CDR3 is TGCAGACTGGGCCCAACAACTGACGCTGGAAACACCATATATTTT. Translated, it gives CRLGPTTDAGNTIYF.

This clone was picked up one time. This chain connects TRBV7-2 to TRBJ1-1, with D hard to call. Germline lookup yields CDR1 SGHTA and CDR2 FQGNSA. The CDR3 covers 14 residues. V lost 3 bases and J lost 1, with 9 bases in between. CDR3 in DNA: TGTGCCAGCAGCTTCCTTCGGTCGAACACTGAAGCTTTCTTT. Its protein product is CASSFLRSNTEAFF.

This clone was observed a few times. The rearrangement uses TRBV29-1 and TRBJ1-2; D perhaps matches TRBD1 (6 bases). V shed 6 bases and J shed 6 bases, with 17 bases lying between them. The CDR3 is 13 amino acids. The germline V gene encodes CDR1 SQVTM and CDR2 ANQGSEA. CDR3 DNA sequence: TGCAGCGTACTACAGGGATCAGTAAATGGCTACACCTTC. Translated: CSVLQGSVNGYTF.

The CDR3 is CASSFRAGAENTEAFF. The CDR3 DNA reads as TGTGCCAGCAGTTTTAGGGCGGGGGCTGAGAACACTGAAGCTTTCTTT. The V and J genes are TRBV27 and TRBJ1-1, with a possible D match to TRBD1 (6 bases). The germline V gene has CDR1 MNHEY and CDR2 SMNVEV (reference sequence). There are 16 residues in the CDR3. V lost 3 bases, J lost 1 base, and 15 bases lay in between.

The rearrangement joins TRBV21-1 to TRBJ1-1. TRBV21-1 is a pseudogene locus. The CDR3 contains 15 residues. CDR3 region: CASSKVGDSDTEAFF. The CDR3 coding sequence is TGTGCCAGCAGCAAAGTGGGGGACTCGGACACTGAAGCTTTCTTT.

The CDR3 DNA sequence: TGTGCCAGCAGATACCAACTAGCGGGCTCGCGCAATGAGCAGTTCTTC. As protein: CASRYQLAGSRNEQFF. The rearrangement links TRBV27 to TRBJ2-1; 9 bases are shared with TRBD2. From germline, CDR1 is MNHEY and CDR2 SMNVEV (reference sequence). The CDR3 loop spans 16 amino acids. J lost 6 bases, V lost 6 bases, and 12 bases had no gene match.

This chain uses TRBV21-1 with TRBJ1-5; TRBD1, the D gene given by the table, was not confirmed from the DNA. TRBV21-1 is a pseudogene segment. The CDR3 length is 15 residues. CDR3 residues: CASSKASTGAQPQHF. The CDR3 DNA is TGTGCCAGCAGCAAAGCGTCGACAGGGGCTCAGCCCCAGCATTTT.

The V and J genes are TRBV25-1 and TRBJ2-7; no clear D gene. V shed 2 bases and J shed 3 bases, with 11 bases lying between them. The CDR3 has 14 residues. Germline lookup yields CDR1 MGHDK and CDR2 SYGVNS. The CDR3 here is CASSEGSSDYEQYF. The CDR3 region has the DNA TGTGCCAGCAGTGAAGGGTCAAGCGACTACGAGCAGTACTTC.

This chain links TRBV19 with TRBJ1-2; D not certain. The CDR3 runs to 17 residues. V was trimmed by 2 bases and J by 1 base, leaving 17 bases between them. CDR1 and CDR2 from the germline V gene are LNHDA and SQIVND (reference sequence). The CDR3 coding sequence is TGTGCCAGTAGTATACCCTTTACTGGCGGACTTAACTATGGCTACACCTTC. Protein: CASSIPFTGGLNYGYTF.

This chain joins TRBV19 and TRBJ2-1; 9 nucleotides align to TRBD2. The germline V gene has CDR1 LNHDA and CDR2 SQIVND (reference sequence). The V and J ends lost 6 bases and 4 bases, in that order; junction bases with no gene match: 7. The CDR3 runs to 15 residues. The CDR3 sequence: CASSRLAALYNEQFF. The CDR3 DNA reads TGTGCCAGTAGCAGACTAGCGGCCTTATACAATGAGCAGTTCTTC.

This clone has just one count. The J gene is TRBJ2-7, the V gene TRBV18, with a possible D match to TRBD1 (6 bases). CDR1 is KGHSH, CDR2 LQKENI, per germline. Between the trimmed V and J ends, which lost 6 bases and 2 bases, there was a span of 14 bases. There are 14 residues in the CDR3. CDR3: CASSLGGEPYEQYF. CDR3 DNA: TGTGCCAGCTCCCTAGGGGGTGAGCCCTACGAGCAGTACTTC.

This clone was seen a single time. This rearrangement joins TRBV11-2 to TRBJ2-7; D unresolved. The CDR3 sequence is 14 residues long. Germline CDR1 and CDR2: SGHAT and FQNNGV. Trimming pared 2 bases from V and 1 base from J, leaving 9 bases between. DNA for the CDR3: TGTGCCAGCAGCTTAATTGTCAGTTCCTACGAGCAGTACTTC. It specifies CASSLIVSSYEQYF.

V gene TRBV19 combines with J gene TRBJ1-2, with D possibly TRBD1 on 5 matching bases. Trimming took off 2 bases at V and 0 bases at J, with 10 bases between the two ends. Germline CDR1 is LNHDA and CDR2 is SQIVND (reference sequence). The CDR3 is 15 residues long. In DNA form, the CDR3 reads TGTGCCAGTAGTATAATGGGGCCTTCTAACTATGGCTACACCTTC. Translating gives CASSIMGPSNYGYTF.